Listed below are T cell receptor beta chains from one sample, sequenced in a study of T-cell memory formation after mild COVID-19. TCRdb processed the 5' RACE reads anew with MiXCR; each CDR3 protein has one entry. The sample lists 300,000 to 400,000 distinct CDR3 sequences; under 25% were seen once. The sequenced material came from PBMCs or a T cell subset sorted from them (not recorded which). Every receptor here comes from an adult woman who had mild COVID-19 (a few samples of this study predate the infection). Cell type and time point are not known. The CDR3 runs from the conserved cysteine through the conserved F or W. The D gene is left open where the match is weak.

V gene: TRBV5-5; D gene: TRBD2; CDR3 protein: CASSFRAGVYDEQFF
V gene: TRBV20-1; D gene: TRBD2; CDR3 protein: CSASVAGEGDTQYF
V gene: TRBV7-3; D gene: NA; CDR3 protein: CASSPRQGPVYEQYF
V gene: TRBV5-1; D gene: NA; CDR3 protein: CASSLVLAHEGYTF
V gene: TRBV29-1; D gene: NA; CDR3 protein: CSVTTGTVNQPQHF
V gene: TRBV7-9; D gene: NA; CDR3 protein: CASSLKEVRSGGYTF
V gene: TRBV3-1; D gene: NA; CDR3 protein: CASSQDPQGTNAKLFF
V gene: TRBV6-2/TRBV6-3; D gene: NA; CDR3 protein: CATRDPENTEAFF
V gene: TRBV7-9; D gene: NA; CDR3 protein: CASSRDALQETQYF
V gene: TRBV12-3/TRBV12-4; D gene: NA; CDR3 protein: CASSLVPGPWYF
V gene: TRBV5-4; D gene: TRBD1; CDR3 protein: CASSLAGTDEKLFF
V gene: TRBV24-1; D gene: TRBD1; CDR3 protein: CATSAGTGPLAKNIQYF
V gene: TRBV4-1; D gene: NA; CDR3 protein: CASSQGPSGGEKLFF
V gene: TRBV5-4; D gene: NA; CDR3 protein: CASSLEGTNETQYF
V gene: TRBV2; D gene: NA; CDR3 protein: CASSETETQYF
V gene: TRBV5-1; D gene: TRBD1; CDR3 protein: CARYRGLNTEAFF
V gene: TRBV24-1; D gene: NA; CDR3 protein: CATSDSGLGAEAFF
V gene: TRBV29-1; D gene: NA; CDR3 protein: CSAKDRPSSYNEQFF
V gene: TRBV2; D gene: NA; CDR3 protein: CASRRGGTGPDTQYF
V gene: TRBV4-1; D gene: NA; CDR3 protein: CASSQDRAVNQPQHF
V gene: TRBV2; D gene: NA; CDR3 protein: CASRFKTDNSYEQYF
V gene: TRBV7-9; D gene: NA; CDR3 protein: CASSLLWGEPVPGELFF
V gene: TRBV24-1; D gene: NA; CDR3 protein: CATSDTWRGRTDTQYF
V gene: TRBV20-1; D gene: TRBD1; CDR3 protein: CSDKGAQAVYEQYF
V gene: TRBV20-1; D gene: NA; CDR3 protein: CSARTDYYSNQPQHF
V gene: TRBV12-3/TRBV12-4; D gene: NA; CDR3 protein: CASSTGLSGETQYF
V gene: TRBV7-6; D gene: TRBD2; CDR3 protein: CASSLSTGGGDTQYF
V gene: TRBV11-2; D gene: NA; CDR3 protein: CASSRYLDTEAFF
V gene: TRBV19; D gene: TRBD2; CDR3 protein: CASSIERTSGINEQFF
V gene: TRBV6-5; D gene: TRBD1; CDR3 protein: CASSLAAGQGYSPLHF
V gene: TRBV6-4; D gene: TRBD2; CDR3 protein: CASSSGTSDTGELFF
V gene: TRBV7-9; D gene: NA; CDR3 protein: CASSLVGESGNTIYF
V gene: TRBV7-9; D gene: NA; CDR3 protein: CASSPLDWRDGYTF